This entry is about one TCR beta chain. Its antigen remains undetermined. The cohort consisted of 650 to 850 healthy bone marrow donors. Cohort members were all nominally healthy when sampled, although unrecorded immune exposures were likely present. The donor tested CMV seropositive, placing the donor among the approximately 290 seropositive members of the cohort. A peripheral blood sample was provided by each donor, and peripheral blood mononuclear cells were used for TCR beta sequencing. The Qiagen DNeasy Blood Extraction Kit was used to extract genomic DNA from the blood cell samples. The sample originates from a study of cytomegalovirus exposure and HLA in healthy donors (dated by TCRdb to between 2016 and 2019). Broadly, across the study: An earlier analysis of several hundred of the donors reported 250 to 350 Gb of sequence data and around 110 million unique TCR beta sequences from about 179 million T cells. Approximately 300 gigabases of sequencing data and approximately 92 million unique TCR sequences made up an early release that covered several hundred HLA-typed donors. Of the roughly 400 genotyped donors, about 80% fell in the genetic ancestry cluster associated with self-reported Caucasian donors. The aim of the study was to test whether cataloging public T cell receptors could identify signatures of past pathogen exposure. The study profiled the T cell repertoires of hundreds of subjects by immunosequencing and related them to cytomegalovirus serostatus. Besides the first cohort of about 730 subjects, a separate validation cohort made up of 120 different subjects was used. High-throughput TCR immunosequencing, statistical association of individual TCRs with disease status, and machine learning were combined to predict cytomegalovirus infection status. A later analysis re-examined previously published TCR beta repertoires from more than 600 donors and added high-resolution HLA genotyping to investigate patterns of TCR occurrence. Rather than using new phenotypic data, the later analysis identified candidate immune exposures from TCR beta sequences and from how often those sequences occurred across donors. To decide whether each TCR beta V gene segment behaved as functional or pseudogenic, an earlier analysis of approximately 600 of the donors relied on high-throughput TCR beta sequencing. Donor age, sex, ethnicity and CMV serostatus were compiled alongside the repertoire data. Genome-wide SNP genotypes for about three fifths of the roughly 700 donors were used in a later genetic analysis, which treated that subset as a discovery cohort. Every repertoire in the discovery cohort had been generated on one and the same sequencing platform. Both class I and class II loci were covered by HLA typing, at four-digit resolution. The number of donors typed differed by locus, with roughly 620-640 for A, B, C, DRB1 and DQB1, around 560 for DQA1, over 600 for DPA1, and around 430 for DPB1. Four to six DR-DQ haplotypes were handled as single units for association and clustering, since linkage in the cohort was strong. Across 398 genotyped donors of the cohort, an average of approximately 240,000 unique TCR beta nucleotide sequences per donor were sequenced, and roughly 17% of those sequences were non-productive. The investigation overall reported the following: A few of the identified cytomegalovirus-associated TCR beta chains were confirmed in vitro to be specific for cytomegalovirus antigens. Because HLA typing was missing for some donors at each locus, association tests included only the typed subset. The only immune exposure information available for the cohort was CMV serostatus. A later analysis found that HLA-associated TCR beta chains were more clonally expanded and had lower generation probabilities than equally common non-associated chains. An earlier analysis of around 500 of the donors showed that most TCR beta V segments appeared in productive rearrangements either about 87% or about 30% of the time, which broadly matched IMGT annotations. A cluster of highly shared sequence variants was judged likely to be a technical artifact of the sequencing pipeline. In a later analysis, some 18,000 TCR beta sequences were associated with specific HLA alleles at a false discovery rate of 0.05. Most TCR sequences were observed very rarely across donors, whereas some public TCRs were present in many individuals. The classifier was reported to diagnose cytomegalovirus status with high specificity and sensitivity in both the original cohort and the validation cohort. In a later analysis, the rate of TCR association differed among HLA loci, with DRB1 alleles having the most associated TCRs and HLA-C alleles having the fewest. A later genetic analysis reported fewer N-insertions in productive TCRs among donors in an Asian-associated ancestry cluster than the roughly 620-donor mean. Sequencing depth was assumed to be roughly uniform across donors in the presence/absence analyses, though that assumption may not hold. V-gene and J-gene trimming of TCR beta chains was associated with a missense DCLRE1C variant in a later genetic analysis, and the association was replicated in an independent cohort. In the study, some 160 TCR beta chains were listed as associated with cytomegalovirus. Only TCR beta chains were sequenced in this cohort, and the absence of alpha or paired-chain data limited detectable features. According to a later analysis, parvovirus B19, influenza, CMV and Epstein-Barr virus appeared linked to several top co-occurrence clusters. The 87-base-pair reads could not distinguish some IMGT-functional V segments, including TRBV6-2 and TRBV6-3, so those segments were excluded. A later analysis found that most CMV-associated TCR beta chains appeared HLA-restricted, with HLA associations seemingly driven largely by CMV exposure. A further reported finding was that TCR beta sequences accurately predicted the HLA-A and HLA-B alleles for most subjects in the first cohort. When HLA alleles, especially DR and DQ, strongly co-occurred, attributing TCR associations to individual alleles was difficult. Linkage disequilibrium might explain the correlated functional status among segregating V segments, but an unknown experimental factor could not be ruled out. Because counts were too low, under 20 rarely observed V segments, including chromosome 9 orphons, were left out of the earlier analysis of 587 of the donors. The authors suggested that the approach could potentially be extended to other disease states and immunological phenotypes.

The library was built by means of the immunoSEQ multiplex PCR assay. A mixture of 60 forward primers for TCR Vbeta segments and 13 reverse primers for TCR Jbeta segments was used in the multiplex PCR. Amplification of the CDR3 region of rearranged TCR beta genes was performed with a multiplex PCR assay on genomic DNA. Amplified TCR beta libraries were sequenced as 87-base-pair reads on the Illumina HiSeq System. As for how the authors treated the data: A later analysis counted approximately 74 million unique TCR beta chains across the 550 to 800 repertoires, and some 11 million of these chains were shared by at least two donors. Raw reads were error-corrected and collapsed into unique sequences by a nearest-neighbor algorithm in which closely related sequences were merged to remove PCR and sequencing errors. V, D and J gene segments were assigned by aligning CDR3 sequences to IMGT reference sequences. Each retained sequence needed at least a six-nucleotide match to both a V gene segment and a J gene segment. A rearrangement counted as productive if the CDR3 had no stop codons and remained in frame with V and J, and every other rearrangement counted as non-productive. Following IMGT convention, CDR3 was defined as the stretch from the second conserved V-encoded cysteine to the conserved J-encoded phenylalanine. Sequences without an unambiguous match to a single V gene segment were excluded from the earlier analysis of approximately 600 of the donors. In an earlier analysis of approximately 500 of the donors, a V segment was called functional when productive rearrangements were above 56.7%, and segregating when the standard deviation between donors exceeded 5%. A statistical classification framework was developed to diagnose cytomegalovirus status using the catalog of TCR beta chain sequences. In a later analysis, V and J genes were assigned by comparing TCR nucleotide sequences against IMGT/GENE-DB human TR gene sequences. In a later analysis, CDR3 sequences and most-parsimonious VDJ recombination scenarios were assigned using the TCRdist pipeline. In a later analysis, every TCR beta chain was defined by the combination of its CDR3 amino acid sequence and its V-gene family, and reads without a unique V-gene family were dropped. In a later analysis, some 600 highly shared, low-generation-probability nucleotide sequences were removed to address suspected cross-contamination and a sequencing artifact. In a later analysis, a clonal expansion index for each public chain was calculated from normalized within-repertoire ranks of inferred template counts. In a later analysis, generation probabilities were computed with a VDJ recombination model fitted to out-of-frame rearrangements, and the resulting probabilities were checked against IGoR. A later analysis scored TCR-TCR, TCR-HLA and TCR-CMV co-occurrence with hypergeometric tests, applying a repertoire-size bias correction to TCR pairs. To estimate false discovery rates, a later analysis permuted the HLA or CMV assignments 20 times. In a later analysis, co-occurring TCRs were grouped using DBSCAN, with TCRdist sequence similarity added in when clustering inside HLA-allele-positive subsets. Repertoires with fewer than 30,000 or more than 120,000 public chains were left out of co-occurrence clustering, as were five repertoires with anomalous nucleotide sharing. What TCRdb holds here is the immuneACCESS table cut down to in-frame rearrangements. Part of the clones is not present; checked against another copy, under half of the missing clones reflect an unresolved V gene, and the others are unexplained. That table supplies the V and J calls and clone size; D and trimming were determined from the DNA. In this sample's table one finds just over 60,000 clones. Roughly 5.4% of the sample rests with the top ten.

Via the germline V gene, CDR1 is SGHRS and CDR2 YFSETQ. Including cysteine and phenylalanine, the CDR3 has 15 amino acids. The DNA shown is the 45-base CDR3, in frame from base 1. V is pared back by 2 bases and J by 0 bases, with 12 bases lying between the germline termini. The sequence derives from a man aged 30-40 years in good health and CMV-seropositive. Sequenced input: PBMCs. The rearranged segments are TRBV5-1 and TRBJ2-7, with TRBD2 perhaps the D gene, on 5 matching bases. The sequence in DNA is TGCGCCAGCAGCTTCACGACGGGATTCTCCTACGAGCAGTACTTC. This sequence encodes CASSFTTGFSYEQYF.